This is a list of T cell receptor beta chains from one sample in a study of PD-L1 blockade in urothelial cancer. Libraries were prepared by immunoSEQ multiplex PCR; TCRdb keeps only in-frame clonotypes and omits some of them. The sample records around 63,000 clones, roughly 79% being singletons. This specimen consisted of PBMCs, obtained around atezolizumab (anti-PD-L1) treatment. Every receptor here comes from a man between 65 and 79 years old with urothelial cancer. CDR3s include the opening cysteine and the closing phenylalanine or tryptophan. The D gene is left open where the match is weak. Part of the rows lack a size; the others show once, few, many or a class for expanded clones.

>TRBV5-4|TRBD1|TRBJ1-2|NA
TGTGCCAGCAGCGTACCAGGACAGGGCGGCTATGGCTACACCTTC
CASSVPGQGGYGYTF
>TRBV2|NA|TRBJ1-1|few
TGTGCCAGCAGTGAGAGGGGGAGATACACTGAAGCTTTCTTT
CASSERGRYTEAFF
>TRBV6-5|TRBD1|TRBJ1-1|NA
TGTGCCAGCAGTAAACAAGGGACAGCGAACACTGAAGCTTTCTTT
CASSKQGTANTEAFF
>TRBV5-5|TRBD1|TRBJ1-1|NA
TGTGCCAGCAGTATTCGGACAGGACCTAACACTGAAGCTTTCTTT
CASSIRTGPNTEAFF
>TRBV19|TRBD2|TRBJ2-3|NA
TGTGCCAGTAGCAAAGCGGGGGAAACAGATACGCAGTATTTT
CASSKAGETDTQYF
>TRBV7-2|TRBD2|TRBJ2-2|few
TGTGCCAGCAGCCCAGCCCCTAGCGGGAGTAGGACCGGGGAGCTGTTTTTT
CASSPAPSGSRTGELFF
>TRBV23-1|TRBD1|TRBJ2-7|once
TGCGCCAGCAGTCCAGGGGGACAGGGGAACAACGAGCAGTACTTC
CASSPGGQGNNEQYF
>TRBV28|NA|TRBJ1-4|NA
TGTGCCAGCAGTCCGGGAGTAACTAATGAAAAACTGTTTTTT
CASSPGVTNEKLFF
>TRBV6-1|NA|TRBJ2-7|few
TGTGCCAGCAGTGAAGCTGACGGCCCGGGCGGGGAGCAGTACTTC
CASSEADGPGGEQYF
>TRBV20-1|NA|TRBJ1-1|few
TGCAGTGCTCCCGGGGGTACTGAAGCTTTCTTT
CSAPGGTEAFF
>TRBV18|TRBD2|TRBJ2-7|NA
TGTGCCAGCTCACCGCGGACTAGCGCCGCCTACGAGCAGTACTTC
CASSPRTSAAYEQYF
>TRBV6-5|TRBD1|TRBJ1-2|NA
TGTGCCAGCAGACCCCCGGGACAGGGTGGTGGCTACACCTTC
CASRPPGQGGGYTF
>TRBV13|TRBD1|TRBJ2-7|NA
TGTGCCAGCAGCTTATTACAGGGGACCTACGAGCAGTACTTC
CASSLLQGTYEQYF
>TRBV18|TRBD2|TRBJ2-3|NA
TGTGCCAGCTCGACTCAGGGAGGGGATACGCAGTATTTT
CASSTQGGDTQYF
>TRBV4-1|NA|TRBJ2-3|NA
TGCGCCAGCAGCCAAGTTGGCAGGGAGGCCGCAGATACGCAGTATTTT
CASSQVGREAADTQYF
>TRBV5-1|NA|TRBJ2-7|NA
TGCGCCAGCAGCTCCGGCGACAGGTACGAGCAGTACTTC
CASSSGDRYEQYF
>TRBV18|NA|TRBJ1-1|NA
TGTGCCAGCTCACCAACGCGGCTGAACACTGAAGCTTTCTTT
CASSPTRLNTEAFF
>TRBV7-6|NA|TRBJ2-1|NA
TGTGCCAGCAGCTCACTCGGGCAGGCGGGCAATGAGCAGTTCTTC
CASSSLGQAGNEQFF
>TRBV5-1|TRBD1|TRBJ2-5|NA
TGCGCCAGCAACGACAGGGTAGGAGAGACCCAGTACTTC
CASNDRVGETQYF
>TRBV11-2|NA|TRBJ1-2|few
TGTGCCAGCAGCTTAGATTTGACAGGTTCCTATGGCTACACCTTC
CASSLDLTGSYGYTF
>TRBV11-2|NA|TRBJ2-7|NA
TGTGCCAGCAGCCCAACCCGGGTTTCCGAGCAGTACTTC
CASSPTRVSEQYF
>TRBV6-5|NA|TRBJ2-7|NA
TGTGCCAGCAGAGCCGGGACCTACGAGCAGTACTTC
CASRAGTYEQYF